A selection of T cell receptor beta chains follows, all from one sample in a study of control samples from healthy donors and cancer patients. TCRdb's copy holds only in-frame clones and misses some; the assay was immunoSEQ multiplex PCR. The sample lists roughly 49,000 clones; about nine tenths were seen once. Sequenced sample: PBMCs. These receptors came from a man aged 50-60 years with head and neck cancer. Each CDR3 is given with its conserved first and last residue. D genes are given only for firm matches. Not every row has a clone size; where given, it reads once, few, many or a size class.

v_gene	d_gene	abundance	j_gene	CDR3nt	CDR3aa
TRBV7-9	.	once	TRBJ2-3	TGTGCCAGCAGCTTGGGTCAGACGAAAGATACGCAGTATTTT	CASSLGQTKDTQYF
TRBV4-3	TRBD2	.	TRBJ2-3	TGCGCCAGCAGCCAAGAATTGGCAGCGGGGGGGCATACGCAGTATTTT	CASSQELAAGGHTQYF
TRBV5-1	.	.	TRBJ2-7	TGCGCCAGCAGCAGGGACCTCTCCTACGAGCAGTACTTC	CASSRDLSYEQYF
TRBV7-8	.	few	TRBJ1-5	TGTGCCAGCAGCCGAGGTTACATACAGCCCCAGCATTTT	CASSRGYIQPQHF
TRBV6-1	TRBD2	.	TRBJ2-3	TGTGCCAGCAGTGTCCTAGGGACTAGCGGAAGCACAGATACGCAGTATTTT	CASSVLGTSGSTDTQYF
TRBV27	.	.	TRBJ2-1	TGTGCCAGCAGTTCAAATGTGGGCAGCTCCTACAATGAGCAGTTCTTC	CASSSNVGSSYNEQFF
TRBV24-1	TRBD1	.	TRBJ1-4	TGTGCCACCGTAGGACAGGGGTTCAACTCGACTGCAACTAATGAAAAACTGTTTTTT	CATVGQGFNSTATNEKLFF
TRBV28	TRBD2	.	TRBJ2-3	TGTGCCAGCAGTTTATATGGTGCGGGAGGTCCTAGCACAGATACGCAGTATTTT	CASSLYGAGGPSTDTQYF
TRBV25-1	.	.	TRBJ2-7	TGTGCCAGCAGCCCTGACTACGAGCAGTACTTC	CASSPDYEQYF
TRBV4-3	.	.	TRBJ2-7	TGCGCCAGCAGACCCTACGAGCAGTACTTC	CASRPYEQYF
TRBV6-5	.	.	TRBJ2-7	TGTGCCAGCAAGGCCCGGCGGGACTTGGCCTACGAGCAGTACTTC	CASKARRDLAYEQYF
TRBV9	.	.	TRBJ2-6	TGTGCCAGCAGCGTAGGGGGGACTGGGGCCAACGTCCTGACTTTC	CASSVGGTGANVLTF
TRBV15	.	.	TRBJ2-7	TGTGCCACCAGCAGAGGCGGCTACAGCTCCTACGAGCAGTACTTC	CATSRGGYSSYEQYF
TRBV5-4	.	.	TRBJ2-5	TGTGCCAGCAGCGCAGGGGTTGCCCAAGAGACCCAGTACTTC	CASSAGVAQETQYF
TRBV7-9	.	.	TRBJ2-1	TGTGCCAGCAGCCCGGACTCGGTGGTGAATGAGCAGTTCTTC	CASSPDSVVNEQFF
TRBV9	.	.	TRBJ1-3	TGTGCCAGCAGCGTAGGAGGGCAAGGAAACACCATATATTTT	CASSVGGQGNTIYF
TRBV4-1	.	once	TRBJ2-1	TGCGCCAGCAGCCACGGCAGGGTTGTTGTCAATGAGCAGTTCTTC	CASSHGRVVVNEQFF
TRBV24-1	.	.	TRBJ2-2	TGTGCCACCAGTGAATCCTATTACGGGAGTGGGACCGGGGAGCTGTTTTTT	CATSESYYGSGTGELFF
TRBV16	TRBD2	.	TRBJ2-2	TGTGCCAGCAGCCCCTTGAGGCGGGGGGACACCGGGGAGCTGTTTTTT	CASSPLRRGDTGELFF
TRBV6-6	TRBD2	.	TRBJ2-1	TGTGCCAGCGGGCCTAGCGGGAGGAATGAGCAGTTCTTC	CASGPSGRNEQFF
TRBV5-6	.	.	TRBJ1-6	TGTGCCAGCAGCTTGTTACCAGCCGTAAGCTCCTATAATTCACCCCTCCACTTT	CASSLLPAVSSYNSPLHF
TRBV7-3	.	.	TRBJ1-2	TGTGCCAGCAGCTTGGGAGGCTCCGTCGGCTATGGCTACACCTTC	CASSLGGSVGYGYTF